A selection of T cell receptor beta chains follows, all from one sample in a study of T cells in Graves' hyperthyroidism and ophthalmopathy. In TCRdb, the multiplex PCR reads were re-called with MiXCR into one record per CDR3 protein. The repertoire holds hundreds of thousands of distinct CDR3 sequences, 14% to 15% seen once, with around 14% in the top ten. Sequenced input: blood. The source of these receptors is a young man with Graves' ophthalmopathy. The CDR3 runs from the conserved cysteine through the conserved F or W. The D gene is left open where the match is weak. Where a row states a size, it is once, few, many or the class of an expanded clone; other rows omit it.

many	TRBV2	TRBD2	TRBJ2-1	TGTGCCAGCAGTGCTGAACTAGCGGAGCCCCAGTTCTTC	CASSAELAEPQFF
many	TRBV7-8	.	TRBJ2-3	TGTGCCAGCAGCCCTCTTGGCCCGCAGTATTTT	CASSPLGPQYF
few	TRBV6-2/TRBV6-3	.	TRBJ2-4	TGTGCCAGCAGGGGGCTCGGATTGTCAAACATTCAGTACTTC	CASRGLGLSNIQYF
many	TRBV7-2	TRBD2	TRBJ2-3	TGTGCCAGCCAGCGGGACTACAATGCAGATACGCAGTATTTT	CASQRDYNADTQYF
many	TRBV7-9	TRBD2	TRBJ2-1	TGTGCCAGCAGCCCTCTAGCGGGAGAGGGCGATGAGCAGTTCTTC	CASSPLAGEGDEQFF
many	TRBV11-2	.	TRBJ2-1	TGTGCCAGCAGCTTAGATATGGCCCCCGGAGGTCATGAGCAGTTCTTC	CASSLDMAPGGHEQFF
.	TRBV4-1	TRBD2	TRBJ2-1	TGCGCCAGCAGCCAAGGTGGACTAGGGGATGAGCAGTTCTTC	CASSQGGLGDEQFF
many	TRBV12-3/TRBV12-4	.	TRBJ1-2	TGTGCCAGCAGTCCGACAGGAGGGTTAGGCTACACCTTC	CASSPTGGLGYTF
.	TRBV4-1	.	TRBJ1-5	TGCGCCAGCAGCCGGGTCAGGGAATATAGCAATCAGCCCCAGCATTTT	CASSRVREYSNQPQHF
few	TRBV14	.	TRBJ1-2	TGTGCCAGCAGCCAAACCGGGAACTATGGCTACACCTTC	CASSQTGNYGYTF
many	TRBV12-3/TRBV12-4	.	TRBJ2-5	TGTGCCAGCACCCGAGGGGTGGTGCGGGAGACCCAGTACTTC	CASTRGVVRETQYF
few	TRBV3-1	TRBD2	TRBJ2-7	TGTGCCAGCAGCCACTTTCTGGGAGGACTAGCCCTTAGCTCCTACGAGCAGTACTTC	CASSHFLGGLALSSYEQYF
many	TRBV12-5	TRBD2	TRBJ2-1	TGTGCTAGTGGTTTGGTAAGGTTGGGACTAGCGGCCGATGAGCAGTTCTTC	CASGLVRLGLAADEQFF
few	TRBV5-1	.	TRBJ2-7	TGCGCCAGCAGCTTGATCGCTAGCGAGCAGTACTTC	CASSLIASEQYF
.	TRBV6-1	TRBD2	TRBJ2-7	TGTGCCAGCCGACGCGGGAGGGGTTACTACGAGCAGTACTTC	CASRRGRGYYEQYF
many	TRBV6-1	TRBD2	TRBJ2-7	TGTGCCAGCAGACCTAGCGGGTTCGGGCAATACGAGCAGTACTTC	CASRPSGFGQYEQYF
many	TRBV6-6	.	TRBJ2-3	TGTGCCAGCAGTTACGGAAACGGCGGGGGCGCAGATACGCAGTATTTT	CASSYGNGGGADTQYF
many	TRBV20-1	TRBD2	TRBJ2-1	TGCAGTGCCAGAGTGGGCGGGGGGGGGCACAATGAGCAGTTCTTC	CSARVGGGGHNEQFF
.	TRBV15	TRBD1	TRBJ1-1	TGTGCCACCAGTGCCGGGACAGGGAACACTGAAGCTTTCTTT	CATSAGTGNTEAFF
.	TRBV5-1	TRBD2	TRBJ2-1	TGCGCCAGCAGCTCCGGACAGGGAACTAGCGGGAGCTCCTACAATGAGCAGTTCTTC	CASSSGQGTSGSSYNEQFF
.	TRBV6-1	TRBD2	TRBJ2-7	TGTGCCAGCAAGGTGCTAGCGGGTCTCAACTACGAGCAGTACTTC	CASKVLAGLNYEQYF
few	TRBV6-1	.	TRBJ1-5	TGTGCCAGCAGTGAATCCCCGATGTCGGTCTTATCCAATCAGCCCCAGCATTTT	CASSESPMSVLSNQPQHF
.	TRBV20-1	.	TRBJ1-3	TGCAGTGCTAGAGCTTATGAAAACACCATATATTTT	CSARAYENTIYF
few	TRBV29-1	.	TRBJ1-2	TGCAGCGTTAGGGAGGGAGGAAACTATGGCTACACCTTC	CSVREGGNYGYTF
few	TRBV3-1	.	TRBJ2-2	TGTGCCAGCAGCCCCGGGCACTCGAACACCGGGGAGCTGTTTTTT	CASSPGHSNTGELFF
many	TRBV20-1	.	TRBJ2-7	TGCAGTGCTAGACCTAAAAAAGGAGGTGCCGAGCAGTACTTC	CSARPKKGGAEQYF
many	TRBV10-3	.	TRBJ2-1	TGTGCCATCAGTGAGTTTAGGACAGCTGACAATGAGCAGTTCTTC	CAISEFRTADNEQFF
many	TRBV20-1	.	TRBJ1-1	TGCAGTGCTCCCCTCCCCGGGGGTACTGAAGCTTTCTTT	CSAPLPGGTEAFF
many	TRBV20-1	TRBD2	TRBJ2-5	TGCAGTGCCGGGACTAGCAAAGAGACCCAGTACTTC	CSAGTSKETQYF
many	TRBV20-1	TRBD1	TRBJ1-2	TGCAGTGCTAGCAGGGGGTCCGACTATGGCTACACCTTC	CSASRGSDYGYTF
.	TRBV5-8	TRBD1	TRBJ2-1	TGTGCCAGCACTCCCGACAGGGACCCTTACAATGAGCAGTTCTTC	CASTPDRDPYNEQFF
many	TRBV3-1	.	TRBJ2-3	TGTGCCAGCAGCCAAGACATGGGATTTCGCGGGACCACAGATACGCAGTATTTT	CASSQDMGFRGTTDTQYF
few	TRBV24-1	.	TRBJ2-1	TGTGCCACCAGTGAAAATAACCTTAGTAGTAATGAGCAGTTCTTC	CATSENNLSSNEQFF
many	TRBV12-3/TRBV12-4	TRBD1	TRBJ2-7	TGTGCCAGCAACCCAGGGACAGGCTTGGGCGAGCAGTACTTC	CASNPGTGLGEQYF
many	TRBV29-1	.	TRBJ1-5	TGCAGCGTTGGGGGTGGTAACAATCAGCCCCAGCATTTT	CSVGGGNNQPQHF
.	TRBV5-5	.	TRBJ1-1	TGTGCCAGCAGTGCGGGAAGTTTTCCTTTCTTT	CASSAGSFPFF
many	TRBV30	TRBD1	TRBJ1-2	TGTGCCTGGAGCGGGGACCGGGACAGGGGGCCAGAGGTCTATGGCTACACCTTC	CAWSGDRDRGPEVYGYTF